A single sample gave rise to the 12 T cell receptor beta chains below, sequenced in a study of blood T cell repertoires in COVID-19. Generated by immunoSEQ multiplex PCR, the TCRdb table keeps only in-frame clones and is missing some. The table includes around 300,000 clones, 75% to 90% detected once. Sequencing used peripheral blood. These TCRs come from a woman under 40 with COVID-19, enrolled during active disease.

The rearrangement uses TRBV11-2 and TRBJ2-7; the D gene is possibly TRBD2 (5 bases). Trimming left V 8 bases short and J 2 bases short, with 22 bases between. CDR1 is SGHAT, CDR2 FQNNGV, per germline. The CDR3 sequence is 16 residues long. The CDR3: CASSPRERTIPYEQYF. DNA for the CDR3: TGTGCCAGCTCACCTAGAGAGCGGACCATACCCTACGAGCAGTACTTC.

The chain joins TRBV10-3 to TRBJ2-7; a possible D gene is TRBD2 (7 bases). Between the trimmed V and J ends, which lost 6 bases and 3 bases, there was a span of 18 bases. Germline-derived CDR1 and CDR2 are ENHRY and SYGVKD. The CDR3 loop spans 15 amino acids. CDR3 residues: CAISEGGTSGYEQYF. The CDR3 nucleotides are TGTGCCATCAGCGAGGGGGGGACTTCGGGCTACGAGCAGTACTTC.

V gene TRBV2 combines with J gene TRBJ2-2; possibly TRBD1 for D (5 bases). This CDR3 region has 16 residues. V was pared by 2 bases and J by 4 bases, with 14 bases between. Germline CDR1 SNHLY, CDR2 FYNNEI. The CDR3 DNA reads as TGTGCCAGCAGTGAATCAGGGTATAGAGGCACCGGGGAGCTGTTTTTT. Its translation: CASSESGYRGTGELFF.

The V gene is TRBV6-4, the J gene TRBJ1-5; 12 bases map to TRBD1. CDR1 is MRHNA, CDR2 SNTAGT, per germline. This CDR3 has 18 amino acids. The V segment lost 3 bases and the J segment 2 bases; nucleotides outside the gene matches: 8. CDR3 nucleotide sequence: TGTGCCAGCAGTGAGGAGGGACAGGGGGCGGGGGGCAATCAGCCCCAGCATTTT. Translating gives CASSEEGQGAGGNQPQHF.

The CDR3: CASSLGLAGVWSDTQYF. In DNA, the CDR3 is TGTGCCAGCAGCCTCGGACTAGCGGGAGTCTGGTCAGATACGCAGTATTTT. This chain uses TRBV9 with TRBJ2-3, with TRBD2 matching over 13 bases. With 4 bases clipped from V and 4 bases from J, the junction kept 9 bases outside the gene matches. CDR1 is SGDLS and CDR2 is YYNGEE in the germline V gene. The CDR3 spans 17 residues.

CDR3 DNA sequence: TGTGCCAGCAGTGAAGGATCGAAGGGAGACTATGGCTACACCTTC. Amino acid sequence: CASSEGSKGDYGYTF. V is TRBV6-1 and J is TRBJ1-2; D ambiguous. The CDR3 runs 15 residues. Germline CDR1 reads MNHNS; CDR2 reads SASEGT. Between the trimmed V and J ends, which lost 1 base and 3 bases, there was a span of 12 bases.

In DNA, the CDR3 is TGTGCCAGCAGTGAAGCGGGGAGCTCCTACAATGAGCAGTTCTTC. Translated: CASSEAGSSYNEQFF. The chain is built from TRBV25-1 and TRBJ2-1; a possible D gene is TRBD2 (6 bases). V was pared by 2 bases and J by 0 bases, with 8 bases between. From germline, CDR1 is MGHDK and CDR2 SYGVNS. The CDR3 runs 15 residues.

The J gene is TRBJ1-4, the V gene TRBV7-6; maybe TRBD1 (5 bases). CDR1 is SGHVS, CDR2 FNYEAQ, per germline. Trimming removed 5 bases at V and 8 bases at J, with 12 bases between. The CDR3 contains 13 residues. This CDR3 reads CASSLDIGEKLFF. For the CDR3, the DNA is TGTGCCAGCAGCCTGGACATTGGGGAAAAACTGTTTTTT.

The chain has TRBV7-2 and TRBJ1-1; D is perhaps TRBD1 (6 bases). Germline CDR1 SGHTA, CDR2 FQGNSA. The CDR3 contains 15 residues. V was shortened by 2 bases and J by 1 base, with 11 bases between the two germline ends. DNA of the CDR3: TGTGCCAGCAGCTTATACAGGGACCCGAACACTGAAGCTTTCTTT. It yields the protein CASSLYRDPNTEAFF. The complete variable domain, with remaining parts taken from reference TRBV7-2 and TRBJ1-1, reads GAGVSQSPSNKVTEKGKDVELRCDPISGHTALYWYRQSLGQGLEFLIYFQGNSAPDKSGLPSDRFSAERTGGSVSTLTIQRTQQEDSAVYLCASSLYRDPNTEAFFGQGTRLTVV.

This clone has just one count. The chain carries TRBV6-5 and TRBJ2-7, with 9 positions matching TRBD2. The V and J ends lost 4 bases and 6 bases, in that order; junction bases with no gene match: 4. The CDR3 spans 13 residues. Germline assignment: CDR1 MNHEY and CDR2 SVGAGI. CDR3 nucleotides: TGTGCCAGCAGTTCCATAGCGGGAGCCGAGCAGTACTTC. This codes for CASSSIAGAEQYF.

The chain combines TRBV30 with TRBJ1-5, with D possibly TRBD1 on 5 matching bases. This CDR3 contains 14 residues. Per the germline V gene, CDR1 is GTSNPN and CDR2 is SVGIG (reference sequence). The germline V and J ends were trimmed by 2 bases and 4 bases, with 12 bases remaining between them. As DNA, the CDR3 is TGTGCCTGGAGTACGGCCGCAGGGAATCAGCCCCAGCATTTT. Translation: CAWSTAAGNQPQHF.

The V and J genes are TRBV3-1 (or the pseudogene TRBV3-2) and TRBJ1-6, with TRBD1 matching 8 bases. After removal of 0 bases from V and 5 bases from J, the junction contained 6 bases not matched to a gene. Germline assignment: CDR1 LGHDT and CDR2 YNNKEL (reference sequence). The CDR3 extends over 17 amino acids. CDR3 protein: CASSQEATGGDNSPLHF. In DNA, the CDR3 is TGTGCCAGCAGCCAAGAAGCCACAGGGGGTGATAATTCACCCCTCCACTTT.